The 31 T cell receptor beta chains given below trace back to one sample, sequenced in a study of technical replicates of blood from several donors. The method was immunoSEQ multiplex PCR; TCRdb's version includes in-frame clones alone and lacks a portion of them. The data show tens of thousands of clones, around 83% seen once. The material sequenced was PBMCs. Every receptor here comes from a human donor in good health. Some clones in this sample may be carry-over from other donors' samples.

The gene calls are TRBV21-1 and TRBJ2-1; the table assigns TRBD2, which was not confirmed against the DNA. TRBV21-1 is assigned pseudogene status. CDR3 length: 17 amino acids. The CDR3 sequence is CASSPWGGRVAGSEQFF. The CDR3 nucleotides read TGTGCCAGCAGCCCCTGGGGGGGCCGGGTAGCGGGAAGTGAGCAGTTCTTC.

The chain links TRBV5-4 to TRBJ2-1; D is unresolved. The CDR3 spans 11 residues. The V gene's germline CDR1 is SGHNT and CDR2 YYREEE (reference sequence). The V end was cut by 4 bases, the J end by 3 bases, with 2 bases between. The CDR3 coding sequence is TGTGCCAGCAGCCTCTACAATGAGCAGTTCTTC. It encodes CASSLYNEQFF.

The chain links TRBV6-5 to TRBJ2-7; perhaps TRBD1 as D (5 bases). The V end lost 3 bases, the J end lost 5 bases, and 14 bases lay between the germline ends. This CDR3 region has 14 residues. CDR1 and CDR2 from the germline V gene are MNHEY and SVGAGI. The CDR3 region is CASSYGASGNEQYF. DNA of the CDR3: TGTGCCAGCAGTTATGGGGCTTCCGGTAACGAGCAGTACTTC.

V and J are TRBV2 and TRBJ2-7, with a possible D match to TRBD1 (5 bases). Trimming shortened V by 7 bases and J by 0 bases, and 13 bases separated the two germline ends. Germline V lookup: CDR1 SNHLY, CDR2 FYNNEI. There are 14 residues in the CDR3. The CDR3 region has the DNA TGTGCCAGCATCATGACAGCCAGCTCCTACGAGCAGTACTTC. Translating gives CASIMTASSYEQYF.

The chain has TRBV13 and TRBJ2-2; D gene unclear. The germline V gene has CDR1 PRHDT and CDR2 FYEKMQ (reference sequence). Trimming took 1 base from V and 4 from J, leaving 4 bases between them. The CDR3 loop spans 13 amino acids. The CDR3 DNA sequence: TGTGCCAGCAGCTTAGCCATCACCGGGGAGCTGTTTTTT. It specifies CASSLAITGELFF. Supplemented by reference TRBV13 and TRBJ2-2, the full variable domain reads AAGVIQSPRHLIKEKRETATLKCYPIPRHDTVYWYQQGPGQDPQFLISFYEKMQSDKGSIPDRFSAQQFSDYHSELNMSSLELGDSALYFCASSLAITGELFFGEGSRLTVL.

V is TRBV4-3 and J is TRBJ2-4; D uncertain. The CDR3 sequence is 15 residues long. Trimming left V 0 bases short and J 4 bases short, with 10 bases between. The germline gives CDR1 LGHNA, CDR2 YSLEER. The CDR3 DNA sequence: TGCGCCAGCAGCCAAGACCTGGCAGCGAAAAACATTCAGTACTTC. It translates to CASSQDLAAKNIQYF.

In this sample, this clone is medium-sized (0.01 to 0.1%). The chain is built from TRBV7-2 and TRBJ2-7; D unclear. CDR1 and CDR2 from the germline V gene are SGHTA and FQGNSA. Trimming shortened V by 4 bases and J by 4 bases, and 20 bases separated the two germline ends. This CDR3 contains 16 residues. CDR3 region: CASSSLLPQNQYEQYF. The DNA of the CDR3 is TGTGCCAGCAGCTCCCTCCTCCCACAGAATCAATACGAGCAGTACTTC.

The genes are TRBV15 and TRBJ1-2, with TRBD1 matching over 9 bases. The V and J ends lost 0 bases and 8 bases, in that order; junction bases with no gene match: 4. This CDR3 has 14 amino acids. Germline V gives CDR1 LNHNV, CDR2 YYDKDF (reference sequence). The DNA for the CDR3 is TGTGCCACCAGCAGAGAACAGGGGGCCGAAGGCTACACCTTC. This encodes CATSREQGAEGYTF.

The chain links TRBV30 to TRBJ2-2, with D possibly being TRBD2 (5 bases). The CDR3 spans 15 residues. The germline V and J ends were trimmed by 0 bases and 1 base, with 9 bases remaining between them. Germline-derived CDR1 and CDR2 are GTSNPN and SVGIG (reference sequence). The CDR3 loop reads CAWSVWTENTGELFF. Here the CDR3 DNA reads TGTGCCTGGAGTGTGTGGACTGAGAACACCGGGGAGCTGTTTTTT.

This chain uses TRBV10-3 with TRBJ2-6; 7 bases match TRBD1. Germline V gene lookup returns CDR1 ENHRY and CDR2 SYGVKD. V lost 8 bases and J lost 2; bases outside the gene matches: 3. The CDR3 contains 14 residues. The CDR3 nucleotides are TGTGCCATCCCTACAGGGGCTGGGGCCAACGTCCTGACTTTC. Its protein product is CAIPTGAGANVLTF.

This sequence joins TRBV11-2 and TRBJ2-4, with D possibly matching TRBD2 (7 bases). The CDR3 contains 19 residues. Germline V gene data show CDR1 as SGHAT and CDR2 as FQNNGV. Trimming removed 5 bases at V and 1 base at J, with 24 bases between. Written as DNA, the CDR3 is TGTGCCAGCAGCCCATCTCGCGGGGGCCTCCGTATGGCCAAAAACATTCAGTACTTC. Protein: CASSPSRGGLRMAKNIQYF.

This chain uses TRBV15 with TRBJ2-1; 11 nucleotides line up with TRBD2. Losses at the gene ends were 1 base for V and 4 bases for J; bases not matched to a gene: 0. CDR1 is LNHNV and CDR2 is YYDKDF in the germline V gene (reference sequence). The CDR3 spans 15 residues. The CDR3 nucleotides read TGTGCCACCAGCAGAGGACTAGCGGGGTACAATGAGCAGTTCTTC. Its protein is CATSRGLAGYNEQFF.

The chain combines TRBV6-5 with TRBJ2-1, with a weak D call TRBD1 (5 bases). In germline, CDR1 is MNHEY, CDR2 SVGAGI. With 2 bases removed from V and 5 bases from J, the gap between germline ends came to 16 bases. The CDR3 runs 16 residues. CDR3 loop: CASSYRTQGPHNEQFF. The CDR3 nucleotides read TGTGCCAGCAGTTACCGAACCCAGGGTCCCCACAATGAGCAGTTCTTC.

This chain connects TRBV9 to TRBJ2-2; D perhaps matches TRBD2 (5 bases). CDR3 length equals 15 residues. With 0 bases removed from V and 4 bases from J, the gap between germline ends came to 10 bases. Looked up from germline, CDR1 is SGDLS and CDR2 is YYNGEE. CDR3 sequence reads: CASSVAWETTGELFF. CDR3 bases: TGTGCCAGCAGCGTAGCCTGGGAGACCACCGGGGAGCTGTTTTTT.

The chain is built from TRBV4-1 and TRBJ2-3, with D hard to call. The V gene's germline CDR1 is MGHRA and CDR2 YSYEKL. The V end lost 4 bases, the J end lost 3 bases, and 17 bases lay between the germline ends. This CDR3 is built from 16 residues. Here the CDR3 DNA reads TGCGCCAGCAGCCCCACCGTGGGCTATTCAACAGATACGCAGTATTTT. This sequence encodes CASSPTVGYSTDTQYF.

The chain uses TRBV29-1 and TRBJ2-3, with a possible D match to TRBD1 (6 bases). The germline V gene has CDR1 SQVTM and CDR2 ANQGSEA. Trimming stripped 6 bases from V and 5 bases from J, with 27 bases between. The CDR3 extends over 17 amino acids. The CDR3 here is CSVKFSDSANWGDTQYF. The CDR3 DNA follows: TGCAGCGTAAAGTTTTCGGACAGTGCGAATTGGGGAGATACGCAGTATTTT.

The V call is TRBV4-1, the J call TRBJ2-2; D unresolved. The V end was cut by 0 bases, the J end by 1 base, with 3 bases between. CDR1 MGHRA and CDR2 YSYEKL come from the germline V gene. The CDR3 length is 14 residues. The CDR3: CASSQDMNTGELFF. The DNA for the CDR3 is TGCGCCAGCAGCCAAGACATGAACACCGGGGAGCTGTTTTTT.

This chain uses TRBV15 with TRBJ2-3; 9 nucleotides match TRBD1. CDR3 length: 17 amino acids. Germline loops: CDR1 LNHNV, CDR2 YYDKDF (reference sequence). With 2 bases clipped from V and 3 bases from J, the junction kept 9 bases outside the gene matches. In DNA form, the CDR3 reads TGTGCCACCAGCAGAAGGGTGTCCGGACAGGGGACAGATACGCAGTATTTT. Translation gives CATSRRVSGQGTDTQYF.

The rearrangement joins TRBV4-1 to TRBJ2-1, with TRBD2 matching 7 bases. CDR3 length: 14 residues. The germline gives CDR1 MGHRA, CDR2 YSYEKL. V dropped 6 bases and J dropped 8; count of bases not matched to a gene: 10. CDR3 sequence: CASRRSGWDDEQFF. CDR3 DNA: TGCGCCAGCAGGCGTAGCGGGTGGGACGATGAGCAGTTCTTC.

The CDR3 DNA reads as TGTGCCAGCAGCTCACCCAGGGGGCCGGAGACCCAGTACTTC. This codes for CASSSPRGPETQYF. The chain combines TRBV7-9 with TRBJ2-5, with TRBD1 matching 8 bases. The CDR3 spans 14 residues. Losses at the gene ends were 4 bases for V and 5 bases for J; bases not matched to a gene: 6. The germline V gene has CDR1 SEHNR and CDR2 FQNEAQ (reference sequence).

The V gene is TRBV2, the J gene TRBJ2-2; D is undetermined. CDR3 length equals 13 residues. V was clipped by 8 bases and J by 4 bases, with 11 bases between them. Per germline, CDR1 SNHLY and CDR2 FYNNEI. CDR3 region: CASRLAPTGELFF. CDR3 in DNA: TGTGCCAGCCGATTAGCCCCCACCGGGGAGCTGTTTTTT.

The J gene is TRBJ2-7, the V gene TRBV11-2, with 8 nucleotides matching TRBD2. V gave up 1 base and J gave up 1 base; unmatched junction bases: 3. Looked up from germline, CDR1 is SGHAT and CDR2 is FQNNGV. This CDR3 is built from 15 residues. This CDR3 reads CASSLGASGSYEQYF. For the CDR3, the DNA is TGTGCCAGCAGCTTAGGGGCTAGCGGGTCCTACGAGCAGTACTTC.

The V call is TRBV19, the J call TRBJ2-5; tentatively, D is TRBD1 (6 bases). Germline lookup yields CDR1 LNHDA and CDR2 SQIVND (reference sequence). The CDR3 spans 15 residues. V lost 9 bases, J lost 2 bases, and 19 bases lay in between. The CDR3 loop is CASARDTSRQETQYF. Here the CDR3 DNA reads TGTGCCAGCGCTCGGGACACTTCTAGGCAAGAGACCCAGTACTTC. Full variable domain (outside the CDR3, taken from reference TRBV19 and TRBJ2-5): DGGITQSPKYLFRKEGQNVTLSCEQNLNHDAMYWYRQDPGQGLRLIYYSQIVNDFQKGDIAEGYSVSREKKESFPLTVTSAQKNPTAFYLCASARDTSRQETQYFGPGTRLLVL.

V and J are TRBV19 and TRBJ2-1, with 9 bases fitting TRBD2. J lost 4 bases, V lost 11 bases, and 9 bases had no gene match. Germline CDR1 reads LNHDA; CDR2 reads SQIVND (reference sequence). The CDR3 sequence is 14 residues long. Written as DNA, the CDR3 is TGTGCCGTGACTCTAGCGGGAAATTACAATGAGCAGTTCTTC. Its protein is CAVTLAGNYNEQFF.

This chain links TRBV5-6 with TRBJ1-5, with TRBD1 identical over 8 bases. With 2 bases clipped from V and 1 base from J, the junction kept 2 bases outside the gene matches. Germline CDR1 is SGHDT and CDR2 is YYEEEE. This CDR3 has 15 residues. The CDR3 sequence: CASSLTGGSNQPQHF. DNA of the CDR3: TGTGCCAGCAGCTTAACAGGGGGGAGCAATCAGCCCCAGCATTTT.

This chain connects TRBV7-9 to TRBJ2-1; 8 nucleotides line up with TRBD1. From germline, CDR1 is SEHNR and CDR2 FQNEAQ (reference sequence). The CDR3 runs to 15 residues. J gave up 7 bases and V 5 bases, and 10 bases lay outside the gene matches. CDR3 bases: TGTGCCAGCAGCCCGGAAAGGACAGGGTTGAATGAGCAGTTCTTC. This translates into CASSPERTGLNEQFF.

This chain connects TRBV5-1 to TRBJ1-1; TRBD1 is a possible D gene (6 bases). CDR3 length: 14 residues. The germline CDR1 and CDR2 sequences are SGHRS and YFSETQ. The V and J ends lost 4 bases and 5 bases respectively, with 15 bases between them. The CDR3 nucleotides read TGCGCCAGCAGCCTCGGGGGGGCGAGGACTGAAGCTTTCTTT. Translation: CASSLGGARTEAFF.

The chain employs TRBV11-3 and TRBJ2-3, with a tentative D call TRBD2 (5 bases). Trimming removed 5 bases at V and 5 bases at J, with 17 bases between. Germline V gene data show CDR1 as SGHNT and CDR2 as YENEEA. CDR3 size: 15 residues. CDR3 amino acids: CASSPGGIAGDTQYF. CDR3 bases: TGTGCCAGCAGCCCTGGCGGTATCGCGGGAGATACGCAGTATTTT.

J is TRBJ2-7 and V is TRBV27, with TRBD1 identical over 11 bases. CDR1 is MNHEY, CDR2 SMNVEV, per germline (reference sequence). The J segment lost 6 bases and the V segment lost 5 bases, leaving 12 bases of the junction unmatched. The CDR3 length is 16 residues. The CDR3 loop is CASSHLLPGTGGEQYF. DNA of the CDR3: TGTGCCAGCAGTCACCTACTCCCCGGGACAGGGGGCGAGCAGTACTTC.

The J gene is TRBJ1-2, the V gene TRBV2; D perhaps matches TRBD1 (5 bases). The germline CDR1 and CDR2 sequences are SNHLY and FYNNEI. V was trimmed by 6 bases and J by 3 bases, leaving 11 bases between them. The CDR3 is 13 amino acids. Here the CDR3 DNA reads TGTGCCAGCAGAGCCGGGACTCACTATGGCTACACCTTC. Translation gives CASRAGTHYGYTF.

The V and J genes are TRBV7-9 and TRBJ2-4; tentatively, D is TRBD1 (6 bases). V was trimmed by 4 bases and J by 3 bases, leaving 16 bases between them. Per the germline V gene, CDR1 is SEHNR and CDR2 is FQNEAQ (reference sequence). This CDR3 has 16 residues. CDR3 region: CASSSLAGVGKNIQYF. In nucleotides, the CDR3 is TGTGCCAGCAGCTCCCTTGCAGGGGTGGGCAAAAACATTCAGTACTTC.